The entry below gives a single TCR beta chain sequence along with its context. Assay: immunoSEQ multiplex PCR; the TCRdb copy retains only in-frame clones and omits some. The repertoire holds about 86,000 clones, with 65% to 80% as singletons. This entry is derived from a study of blood T cell repertoires in COVID-19. The CDR3 loop spans 15 amino acids. V lost 4 bases, J lost 4 bases, and 8 bases stayed unmatched. Germline CDR1 MGHRA, CDR2 YSYEKL. Sequencing was done on a sample of peripheral blood. The origin of this receptor is a man between 65 and 80 years old with acute or convalescent COVID-19. The rearrangement links TRBV4-1 to TRBJ1-1, with 8 bases lining up with TRBD1. CDR3 sequence: CASSRTQGAPTEAFF. CDR3 DNA: TGCGCCAGCAGCCGCACTCAGGGGGCACCCACTGAAGCTTTCTTT.